The clone carrying this T cell receptor (beta chain) has ten or more counts. Its specificity is not known. These data originate in a study of molecular identifiers for immune sequencing clone quantification. Findings and limits, study-wide: Researchers reportedly could pick up spiked Jurkat TCR RNA from one cell mixed into over 900,000 naive cells.

TCRdb analysed the PCR reads with MiXCR anew, one entry per CDR3 protein. The sample yields some 680,000 distinct CDR3 sequences, about 25% seen once. In the sort, naive CD8 T cells were defined as CD8+CD4-CCR7+CD45RA+. CDR1 and CDR2 from the germline V gene are SGHVS and FNYEAQ. This CDR3 spans 16 amino acids. Trimming removed 2 bases from V and 2 bases from J, with 14 bases in between. Sample: naive CD8+ T cells from blood, with Jurkat cell RNA spiked in. Subset meaning: FACS-sorted CD8+CD4-CCR7+CD45RA+ naive T cells. This chain uses TRBV7-6 with TRBJ2-3, with no clear D. The receptor was isolated from a human donor in good health. Some libraries in this study had Jurkat cell RNA spiked in. CDR3 coding DNA: TGTGCCAGCAGCTTATTCCCCGACGCGCCCACAGATACGCAGTATTTT. Protein: CASSLFPDAPTDTQYF.